The 6 T cell receptor beta chains reported below all come from one sample, sequenced in a study of T cell responses to AZD1222 COVID-19 vaccine (dated by TCRdb to the early 2020s). Libraries came from the immunoSEQ multiplex PCR assay. TCRdb retrieved this table from immuneACCESS and kept in-frame rearrangements only. Not all clones are present; in checked studies, unresolved V genes account for under half, and no reason is known for the remainder. This sample has 180,000 or so clones in its table, and roughly 94% of those were observed once. The ten biggest clones cover 1% to 1.5% of the sample. Explained via the paper, the time point label denotes: about 28 days (+/-7) after the second vaccine dose. The specimen was peripheral blood, collected 28 days after the second AZD1222 dose. These receptor sequences come from an adult who received the AZD1222 COVID-19 vaccine.

The chain uses TRBV29-1 and TRBJ2-7; D might be TRBD2 (6 bases). Trimming left V 7 bases short and J 6 bases short, with 19 bases between. This CDR3 is 13 amino acids long. CDR1 is SQVTM and CDR2 is ANQGSEA in the germline V gene. CDR3 in amino acids: CSATGLLGPEQYF. The CDR3 region has the DNA TGCAGCGCCACGGGACTTTTGGGACCCGAGCAGTACTTC.

The V and J genes are TRBV6-5 and TRBJ2-7; D is possibly TRBD1 (5 bases). The germline V gene encodes CDR1 MNHEY and CDR2 SVGAGI. CDR3 length: 14 residues. V was cut by 2 bases and J by 3 bases, with 11 bases left in between. The CDR3 DNA sequence: TGTGCCAGCAGTTACCGGCCGCAGGGCTACGAGCAGTACTTC. Translation gives CASSYRPQGYEQYF.

The genes are TRBV20-1 and TRBJ1-1; D is undetermined. Trimming pared 5 bases from V and 9 bases from J, leaving 13 bases between. CDR3 length: 11 amino acids. In germline, CDR1 is DFQATT, CDR2 SNEGSKA (reference sequence). The CDR3 DNA sequence: TGCAGTGCTCCTCACACCTCCCAAGCTTTCTTT. Translated: CSAPHTSQAFF.

This clone was counted only a few times. V is TRBV24-1 and J is TRBJ1-1; tentative D call: TRBD1 (5 bases). CDR1 and CDR2 (germline): KGHDR, SFDVKD. The V end was cut by 8 bases, the J end by 7 bases, with 16 bases between. This CDR3 is 13 amino acids long. CDR3: CATIGGNKDEAFF. DNA of the CDR3: TGTGCCACCATCGGGGGGAACAAGGATGAAGCTTTCTTT.

The genes are TRBV10-3 and TRBJ2-5; D remains ambiguous. The CDR3 consists of 14 residues. The germline V gene encodes CDR1 ENHRY and CDR2 SYGVKD. The germline V and J ends were trimmed by 3 bases and 5 bases, with 13 bases remaining between them. Here the CDR3 reads CAISDPQVGETQYF. In DNA, the CDR3 is TGTGCCATCAGTGACCCGCAGGTCGGCGAGACCCAGTACTTC.

The chain recombines TRBV21-1 with TRBJ2-2; the D call in the table, TRBD2, was not verified against the DNA. TRBV21-1 is a documented pseudogene. The CDR3 consists of 18 residues. The CDR3 is CASSMVLAGDSDTGELFF. CDR3 bases: TGTGCCAGCAGCATGGTACTAGCGGGAGATTCGGACACCGGGGAGCTGTTTTTT.